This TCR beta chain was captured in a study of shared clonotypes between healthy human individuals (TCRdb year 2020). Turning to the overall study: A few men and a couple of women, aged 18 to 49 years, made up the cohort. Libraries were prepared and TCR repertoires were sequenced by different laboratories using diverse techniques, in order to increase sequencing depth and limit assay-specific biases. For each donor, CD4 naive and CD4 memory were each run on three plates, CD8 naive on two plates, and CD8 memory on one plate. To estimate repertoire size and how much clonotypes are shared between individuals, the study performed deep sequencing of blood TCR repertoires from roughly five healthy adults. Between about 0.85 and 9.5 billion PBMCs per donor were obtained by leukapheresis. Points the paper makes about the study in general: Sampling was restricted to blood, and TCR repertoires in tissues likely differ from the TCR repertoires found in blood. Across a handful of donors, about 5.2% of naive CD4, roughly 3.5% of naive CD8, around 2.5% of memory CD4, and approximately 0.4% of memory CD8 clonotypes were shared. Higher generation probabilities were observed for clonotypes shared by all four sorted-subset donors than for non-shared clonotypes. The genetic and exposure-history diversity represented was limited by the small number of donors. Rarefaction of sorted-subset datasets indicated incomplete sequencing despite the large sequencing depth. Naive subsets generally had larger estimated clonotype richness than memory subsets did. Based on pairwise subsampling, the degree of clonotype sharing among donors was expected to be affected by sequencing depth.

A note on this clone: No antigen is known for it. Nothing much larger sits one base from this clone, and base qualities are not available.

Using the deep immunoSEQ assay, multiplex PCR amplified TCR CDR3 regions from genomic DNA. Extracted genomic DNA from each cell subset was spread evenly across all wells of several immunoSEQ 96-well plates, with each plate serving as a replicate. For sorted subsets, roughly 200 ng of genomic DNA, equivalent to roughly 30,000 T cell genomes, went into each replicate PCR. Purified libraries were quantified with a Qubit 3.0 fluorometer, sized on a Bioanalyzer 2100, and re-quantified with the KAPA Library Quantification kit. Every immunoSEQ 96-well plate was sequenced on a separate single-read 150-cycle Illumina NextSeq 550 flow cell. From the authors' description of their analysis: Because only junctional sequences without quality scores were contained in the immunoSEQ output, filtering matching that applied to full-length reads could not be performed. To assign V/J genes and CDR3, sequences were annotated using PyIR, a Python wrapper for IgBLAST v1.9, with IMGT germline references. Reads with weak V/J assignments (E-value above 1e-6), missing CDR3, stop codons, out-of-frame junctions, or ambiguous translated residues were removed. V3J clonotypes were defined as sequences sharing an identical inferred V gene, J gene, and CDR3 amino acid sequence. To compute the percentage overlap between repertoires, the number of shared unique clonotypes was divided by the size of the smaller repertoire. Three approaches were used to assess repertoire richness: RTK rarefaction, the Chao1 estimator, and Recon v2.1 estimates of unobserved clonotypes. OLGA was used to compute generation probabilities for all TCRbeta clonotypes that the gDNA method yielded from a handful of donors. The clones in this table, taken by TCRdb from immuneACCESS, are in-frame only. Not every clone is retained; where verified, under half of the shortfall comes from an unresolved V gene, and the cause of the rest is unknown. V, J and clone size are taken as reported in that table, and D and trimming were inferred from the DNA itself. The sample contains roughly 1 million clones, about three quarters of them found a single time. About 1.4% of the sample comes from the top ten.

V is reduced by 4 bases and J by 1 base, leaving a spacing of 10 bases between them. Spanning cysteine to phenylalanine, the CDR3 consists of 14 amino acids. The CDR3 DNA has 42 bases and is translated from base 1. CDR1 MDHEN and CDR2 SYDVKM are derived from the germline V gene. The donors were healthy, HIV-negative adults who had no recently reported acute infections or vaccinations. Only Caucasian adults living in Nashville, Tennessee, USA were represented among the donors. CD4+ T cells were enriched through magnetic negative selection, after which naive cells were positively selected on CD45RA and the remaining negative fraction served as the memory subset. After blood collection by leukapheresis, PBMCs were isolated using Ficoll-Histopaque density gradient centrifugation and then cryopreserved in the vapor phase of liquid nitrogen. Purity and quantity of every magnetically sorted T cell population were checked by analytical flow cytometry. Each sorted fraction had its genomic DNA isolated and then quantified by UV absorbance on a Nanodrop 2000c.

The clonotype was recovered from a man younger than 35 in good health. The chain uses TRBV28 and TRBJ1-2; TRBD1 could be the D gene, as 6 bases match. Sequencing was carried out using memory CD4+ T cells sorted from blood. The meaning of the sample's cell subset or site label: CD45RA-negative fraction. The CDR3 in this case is CASSWGPVNYGYTF. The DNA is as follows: TGTGCCAGCAGTTGGGGGCCCGTTAACTATGGCTACACCTTC.